This TCR beta chain was profiled in a study of glioma-infiltrating T cells. Study-level points and caveats: Tissue-blood divergence was below expectation in non-neoplastic patients, above in gliomas. Tissue and blood shared very few CDR3 sequences.

The iRepertoire nested amplicon-rescue multiplex PCR amplified TCR alpha and beta CDR3s from RNA. One-step reverse transcription and amplification started from approximately 100-400 ng of tissue mRNA or PBMC total RNA. TCRdb independently ran MiXCR on the multiplex PCR reads; one entry per CDR3 protein. The sample consists of some 110,000 distinct CDR3 sequences, 20% to 25% of them appearing once. This clonotype was observed a few times. Its antigen is still unknown. Germline V gene sequence: CDR1 SGHAT, CDR2 FQNNGV. V was shortened by 0 bases and J by 6 bases, with 9 bases between the two germline ends. CDR3 length: 13 residues.

The clonotype was recovered from a human donor with low-grade glioma or glioblastoma, undergoing nonglioma brain surgery, or in good health (not recorded which). The V and J genes are TRBV11-2 and TRBJ2-7; D not resolved. Sequencing was performed on glioma tissue, nonneoplastic brain tissue, or PBMCs (not recorded which). The CDR3 region is CASSLESQSEQYF. Here the CDR3 DNA reads TGTGCCAGCAGCTTAGAGAGCCAGTCCGAGCAGTACTTC.